This T cell receptor beta chain was documented in a study of T-cell memory formation after mild COVID-19. For the study at large: TCR clusters showed largely donor specificity. Study-wide results and caveats: Cross-reactive memory appears to have joined, as suggested by some responding clones showing up in pre-infection memory. What remained unconfirmed was the SARS-CoV-2 specificity of second-wave clones peaking on day 37.

Each CDR3 protein gets one entry after TCRdb re-called the 5' RACE reads with MiXCR. The sample lists hundreds of thousands of distinct CDR3 sequences, about 20% occurring once. This clonotype was detected ten times or more. Its target is unknown. Trimming cost V 6 bases and J 7 bases, with 9 bases left between them. The CDR3 spans 11 residues. V is TRBV12-3 or TRBV12-4 and J is TRBJ1-2, with TRBD1 as a possible D gene (5 bases). This TCR came from an adult woman who had mild COVID-19 (a few samples of this study predate the infection). Cell type and time point are not known. Sequencing used PBMCs or a T cell subset sorted from them (not recorded which). CDR3 sequence reads: CASSGRGGYTF. The CDR3 DNA is TGTGCCAGCAGCGGGAGGGGTGGCTACACCTTC.